In its sample, the clone carrying this T cell receptor beta chain was seen many times. Its antigen remains unknown. The source of the sample is a study of CD8 T cells in ankylosing spondylitis. Study outcomes and limitations: Reports say disease-linked clones showed up significantly more in matched ankylosing spondylitis synovial fluid. A CD8+ phenotype characterized the disease-linked clones, which were relatively rare in peripheral blood. Apparently characteristic of ankylosing spondylitis blood was a TCR beta motif (fewer than ten highly homologous variants).

This CDR3 spans 15 amino acids. Germline CDR1 and CDR2: LGHNA and YSLEER. V lost 0 bases, J lost 3 bases, and 12 bases lay in between. With molecular barcodes, quantitative 5'-RACE was used to make the TCR beta libraries. TCRdb re-called the 5' RACE reads through MiXCR, storing one row per CDR3 protein. The sample contains more than 150,000 distinct CDR3 sequences, approximately 10% of which appear only once. The sequenced sample consisted of blood, either unsorted or a sorted T cell fraction (not recorded which). The genes are TRBV4-3 and TRBJ2-7; D remains ambiguous. The clonotype originates from a male donor with ankylosing spondylitis or in good health (not recorded which). The CDR3 reads CASSQDQGIGYEQYF. The DNA for the CDR3 is TGCGCCAGCAGCCAAGATCAAGGCATCGGCTACGAGCAGTACTTC.